A single sample gave rise to the 10 T cell receptor beta chains below, sequenced in a study of identical twins. TCRdb re-analysed the 5' RACE reads in MiXCR, keeping a single row per CDR3 protein. The table records 450,000 to 650,000 distinct CDR3 sequences, roughly 15% of them present only once. These data were likewise used in another study, on yellow fever vaccine responses in identical twins.

The specimen sequenced was CD4+ T cells sorted from blood. The receptors originated from a woman younger than 35 in good health.

V is TRBV24-1 and J is TRBJ2-3; 12 bases match TRBD2. Trimming at V came to 4 bases and at J to 2 bases, leaving 6 bases not matched to a gene. The CDR3 has 17 residues. CDR1 KGHDR and CDR2 SFDVKD come from the germline V gene. Here the CDR3 DNA reads TGTGCCACCAGTGACCACCGACTAGCGGGGGCCACAGATACGCAGTATTTT. Translation: CATSDHRLAGATDTQYF.

The gene calls are TRBV7-8 and TRBJ2-7; a weak D match, TRBD1 (5 bases). This CDR3 has 13 amino acids. The germline V gene has CDR1 SGHVS and CDR2 FQNEAQ. Trimming took 2 bases from V and 3 from J, leaving 8 bases between them. The CDR3: CASSLSGYYEQYF. The CDR3, as DNA: TGTGCCAGCAGCTTATCAGGGTACTACGAGCAGTACTTC.

The rearrangement links TRBV7-6 to TRBJ2-5; D possibly matches TRBD1 or TRBD2 (5 bases each). Germline CDR1 and CDR2: SGHVS and FNYEAQ. V lost 4 bases to trimming and J lost 5 bases, with 17 bases between them. The CDR3 sequence is 15 residues long. CDR3 coding DNA: TGTGCCAGCAGCTCCGGACTCGCAGAGGGGGAGACCCAGTACTTC. Encoded protein: CASSSGLAEGETQYF. Full variable domain (rest looked up from reference TRBV7-6 and TRBJ2-5): GAGVSQSPRYKVTKRGQDVALRCDPISGHVSLYWYRQALGQGPEFLTYFNYEAQQDKSGLPNDRFSAERPEGSISTLTIQRTEQRDSAMYRCASSSGLAEGETQYFGPGTRLLVL.

This clonotype was found many times. The CDR3 nucleotides read TGTGCCAGCAATGATGGGACAGGGAAGGCCGAGGGGCCCCAGCATTTT. This translates into CASNDGTGKAEGPQHF. The chain joins TRBV2 to TRBJ1-5, with 9 positions matching TRBD1. Germline V CDR1 and CDR2: SNHLY, FYNNEI. The ends lost 7 bases at V and 9 bases at J; junction bases unmatched: 16. The CDR3 runs to 16 residues.

This clonotype occurred a few times. The rearrangement uses TRBV7-9 and TRBJ2-1; D remains unclear. Germline-derived CDR1 and CDR2 are SEHNR and FQNEAQ (reference sequence). The length of the CDR3 is 17 residues. Trimming removed 2 bases from V and 1 base from J, with 15 bases in between. This CDR3 reads CASSLQGALSSYNEQFF. The DNA of the CDR3 is TGTGCCAGCAGCTTACAAGGAGCCCTTTCGTCCTACAATGAGCAGTTCTTC.

The rearrangement links TRBV29-1 to TRBJ2-1; D may correspond to TRBD1 or TRBD2 (5 bases each). Trimming cost V 7 bases and J 12 bases, with 16 bases left between them. CDR1 and CDR2 from the germline V gene are SQVTM and ANQGSEA. This CDR3 comprises 11 residues. As DNA, the CDR3 is TGCAGCGCCAACGGGGCAGTCGCGCAGTTCTTC. As protein: CSANGAVAQFF.

This clonotype was recorded at least ten times. The gene calls are TRBV29-1 and TRBJ1-1; no reliable D call. This CDR3 spans 11 amino acids. CDR1 and CDR2 (germline): SQVTM, ANQGSEA. The V gene lost 6 bases and the J gene lost 3 bases, with 8 bases spanning the gap. The CDR3 region has the DNA TGCAGCGTCAAACGGGACACTGAAGCTTTCTTT. It is translated as CSVKRDTEAFF.

The chain employs TRBV18 and TRBJ2-7; D not certain. Germline CDR1 reads KGHSH; CDR2 reads LQKENI. This CDR3 spans 13 amino acids. V gave up 3 bases and J gave up 6 bases, with 12 bases separating them. The CDR3 sequence: CASSPVRGVEQYF. The CDR3 nucleotides are TGTGCCAGCTCACCTGTTCGCGGTGTCGAGCAGTACTTC.

This clonotype showed up just a few times. The chain links TRBV2 to TRBJ1-6; maybe TRBD1 (6 bases). CDR1 is SNHLY and CDR2 is FYNNEI in the germline V gene. This CDR3 spans 15 amino acids. The V gene lost 3 bases and the J gene lost 9 bases, with 15 bases spanning the gap. CDR3 in DNA: TGTGCCAGCAGTGATCCGACAGGAATTCGTTCACCCCTCCACTTT. This codes for CASSDPTGIRSPLHF.

This clonotype was counted ten times or more. The V gene is TRBV11-2, the J gene TRBJ2-5, with 9 bases matching TRBD1. Trimming removed 5 bases from V and 4 bases from J; junction bases left unmatched: 5. The CDR3 length is 14 residues. CDR1 SGHAT and CDR2 FQNNGV come from the germline V gene. The CDR3 DNA sequence: TGTGCCAGCAGCCCCAACAGGGGGCTAGAGACCCAGTACTTC. Its protein is CASSPNRGLETQYF.